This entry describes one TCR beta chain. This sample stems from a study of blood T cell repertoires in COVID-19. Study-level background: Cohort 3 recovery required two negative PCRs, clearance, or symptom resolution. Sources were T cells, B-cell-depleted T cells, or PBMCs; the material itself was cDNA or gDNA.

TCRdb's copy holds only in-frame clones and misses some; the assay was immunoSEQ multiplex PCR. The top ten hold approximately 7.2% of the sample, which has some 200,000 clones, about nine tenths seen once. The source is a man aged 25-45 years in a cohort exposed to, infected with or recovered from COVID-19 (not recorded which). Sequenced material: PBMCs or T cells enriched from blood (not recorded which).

The CDR3 reads CATGGDNQPQHF. In nucleotides, the CDR3 is TGTGCCACTGGGGGGGACAATCAGCCCCAGCATTTT. J is TRBJ1-5 and V is TRBV7-9; perhaps TRBD1 as D (5 bases). Trimming removed 10 bases from V and 3 bases from J, with 10 bases in between. CDR1 and CDR2 (germline): SEHNR, FQNEAQ (reference sequence). The CDR3 is 12 residues long.